This entry describes one TCR beta chain. The specificity of this receptor is unknown. One base away there is no much larger clone; base qualities are not given. CDR1 and CDR2, looked up from the germline V gene, are ENHRY and SYGVKD. Its CDR3 holds 13 amino acids, cysteine through phenylalanine. Only the CDR3 portion is preserved as DNA: 39 bases, with reading frame beginning at the first base. The V end loses 7 bases and the J end loses 0 bases, and a stretch of 7 bases separates them. The immunoSEQ Assay, a bias-controlled multiplex PCR, was used to amplify TCRbeta CDR3 regions from genomic DNA. Turning to the authors' computational methods: Nucleated cell counts per sample were estimated from amplification of reference gene primers within the assay. To quantify the absolute abundance of each unique TCRbeta CDR3 rearrangement, sequence reads were collapsed and filtered. For each sample, productive Simpson clonality was calculated as the square root of Simpson's diversity index over productive rearrangements. TCRdb stores this immuneACCESS table with in-frame sequences only. Part of the clones is absent; in the studies checked, under half of the shortfall reflects unresolved V genes, and no reason is known for the rest. The V and J calls and clone size are taken from that table; D and trimming were inferred from the DNA. The sample table contains some 220,000 clones; only one count was recorded for 75% to 85% of them. The ten largest account for 1.3% of the sample.

This sample was taken from a study of blood T cell repertoires in COVID-19 (dated by TCRdb to the early 2020s). Turning to the overall study: Samples from collaborators originated in the United States, Italy and Spain and spanned both the acute and convalescent phases of COVID-19. The repertoires were released in a freely available public database meant as a resource for research on the immune response to SARS-CoV-2. Where HLA class I and class II types were available, the types were taken from metadata supplied by the sample provider, not from assay-based typing. Deeply sampled blood TCRbeta repertoires from subjects exposed to, actively infected with, or recovered from COVID-19 were included in the dataset. A de-identified subject ID, COVID-19 status, age in years and sex were almost always included in the sample metadata. The material from the prospective study consisted of cDNA or gDNA derived from T cells, B-cell-depleted T cells, or PBMCs. Samples were obtained from the ongoing ImmuneRACE study (first 160 participants) and from 1,254 subjects provided by 6 global collaborators.

Study-level results and caveats: How much clinical and demographic metadata was included differed by source and by participant, and the metadata was provided uncurated.

In Seattle, one collaborating source enrolled patients while the infection was active and tracked those patients longitudinally over the course of disease. The collaborating institutions used their own protocols to collect whole blood in K2EDTA tubes. For TCRbeta analysis, collaborators shipped samples in one of three forms: frozen whole blood, isolated PBMCs, or DNA extracted from either of those sample types. The source is a young woman with COVID-19, enrolled during active disease. The chain is encoded by TRBV10-3 joined to TRBJ1-3; the D gene identity is not certain. Sequencing was carried out using peripheral blood. For the CDR3, the sequence is CAIMPGSGNTIYF. The nucleotide sequence reads as follows: TGTGCCATCATGCCGGGCTCTGGAAACACCATATATTTT.